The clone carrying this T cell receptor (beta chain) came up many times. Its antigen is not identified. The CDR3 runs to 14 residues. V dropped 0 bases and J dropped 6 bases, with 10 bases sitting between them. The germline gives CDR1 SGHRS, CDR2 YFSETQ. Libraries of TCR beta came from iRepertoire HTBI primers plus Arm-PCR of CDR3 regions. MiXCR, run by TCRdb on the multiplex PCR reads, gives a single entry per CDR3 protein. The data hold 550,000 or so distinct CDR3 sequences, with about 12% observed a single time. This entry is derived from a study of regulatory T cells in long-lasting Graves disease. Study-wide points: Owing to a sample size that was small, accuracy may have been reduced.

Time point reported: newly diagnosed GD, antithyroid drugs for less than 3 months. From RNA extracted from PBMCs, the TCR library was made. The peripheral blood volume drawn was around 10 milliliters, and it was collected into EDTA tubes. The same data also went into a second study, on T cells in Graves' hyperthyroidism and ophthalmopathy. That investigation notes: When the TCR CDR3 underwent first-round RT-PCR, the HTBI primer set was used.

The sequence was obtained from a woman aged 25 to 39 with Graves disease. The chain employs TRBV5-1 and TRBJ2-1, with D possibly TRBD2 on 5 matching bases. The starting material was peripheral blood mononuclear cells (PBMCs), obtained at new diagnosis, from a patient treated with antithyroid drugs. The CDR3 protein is CASSLALAPNEQFF. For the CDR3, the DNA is TGCGCCAGCAGCTTGGCTCTAGCCCCCAATGAGCAGTTCTTC.